The rows below give T cell receptor beta chains drawn from one sample of a study of CD8+CD57+ T cells in acquired aplastic anemia. TCRdb itself ran the reads through MiXCR, one entry per CDR3 protein. The table lists a few hundred thousand distinct CDR3 sequences, approximately 57% of them singletons. Sequenced sample: sorted CD4+, CD8+, or CD8+CD57+ T cells (not recorded which) from PBMCs. All receptors derive from a human donor in good health. CDR3s include the opening cysteine and the closing phenylalanine or tryptophan. Each record gives: V gene, J gene, clone size, D gene, CDR3 DNA, CDR3 protein. A D gene is named only where the DNA matches it firmly. Not all rows give a size; the values are once, few, many and, for expanded clones, a class.

V: TRBV5-4; J: TRBJ2-3; size: many; D: TRBD2; DNA: TGTGCCAGCAGCCCGGGACTAGCGGGAGTCATAGATACGCAGTATTTT; CDR3: CASSPGLAGVIDTQYF
V: TRBV7-3; J: TRBJ2-3; size: NA; D: NA; DNA: TGTGCCAGCAGCTCCGACGGACGCACAGATACGCAGTATTTT; CDR3: CASSSDGRTDTQYF
V: TRBV12-3/TRBV12-4; J: TRBJ1-1; size: NA; D: NA; DNA: TGTGCCAGCAGTTTGACGGGAGGGATAGCTGAAGCTTTCTTT; CDR3: CASSLTGGIAEAFF
V: TRBV3-1; J: TRBJ2-7; size: few; D: TRBD1; DNA: TGTGCCAGCAGCCCTGGGACAGGGAAGTACGAGCAGTACTTC; CDR3: CASSPGTGKYEQYF
V: TRBV7-2; J: TRBJ2-7; size: many; D: NA; DNA: TGTGCCAGCAGCTTTTTTCAGGGTGCCTACGAGCAGTACTTC; CDR3: CASSFFQGAYEQYF
V: TRBV27; J: TRBJ2-3; size: many; D: TRBD1; DNA: TGCGCCAGCAGCTTGGACAGGGGCCCCACAGATACGCAGTATTTT; CDR3: CASSLDRGPTDTQYF
V: TRBV14; J: TRBJ1-3; size: once; D: NA; DNA: TGTGCCAGCAGCCAAGTTCAGGTTCCTAAGGCCATATATTTT; CDR3: CASSQVQVPKAIYF
V: TRBV6-1; J: TRBJ1-5; size: many; D: NA; DNA: TGTGCCAGCAGTGAAGCTGTAGGGGGAGTGGGGCAGCCCCAGCATTTT; CDR3: CASSEAVGGVGQPQHF
V: TRBV29-1; J: TRBJ1-4; size: NA; D: NA; DNA: TGCAGCGTTGGGACGGGGGGAACTGATGAAAAACTGTTTTTT; CDR3: CSVGTGGTDEKLFF
V: TRBV5-4; J: TRBJ2-7; size: NA; D: NA; DNA: TGTGCCAGCAGCCAAGTATCAACTGAGTGGAGCTACGAGCGGTACTTC; CDR3: CASSQVSTEWSYERYF
V: TRBV7-2; J: TRBJ1-6; size: NA; D: NA; DNA: TGTGCCAGCAGCTCTGTAGGTAATTCACCCCTCCACTTT; CDR3: CASSSVGNSPLHF
V: TRBV7-3; J: TRBJ2-7; size: few; D: TRBD1; DNA: TGTGCCAGCAGCCAACACTTGACAGGGGACCGCTCCTACGAGCAGTACTTC; CDR3: CASSQHLTGDRSYEQYF
V: TRBV19; J: TRBJ1-5; size: NA; D: NA; DNA: TGTGCCAGTGAACTCAGGACGAGCGCTAGCAATCAGCCCCAGCATTTT; CDR3: CASELRTSASNQPQHF
V: TRBV5-1; J: TRBJ2-7; size: NA; D: TRBD1; DNA: TGCGCCAGCAGCTCCACTACAGGGGACTACGAGCAGTACTTC; CDR3: CASSSTTGDYEQYF
V: TRBV10-3; J: TRBJ2-7; size: NA; D: TRBD2; DNA: TGTGCCATCATGGGGCTAGCGGCATACGAGCAGTACTTC; CDR3: CAIMGLAAYEQYF
V: TRBV7-9; J: TRBJ1-1; size: NA; D: NA; DNA: TGTGCCAGCAGCTTGGGAAGGGTGGGTGAAGCTTTCTTT; CDR3: CASSLGRVGEAFF
V: TRBV12-3/TRBV12-4; J: TRBJ1-1; size: many; D: NA; DNA: TGTGCCAGCAGTTCCCATTTGGCCCTGCTGAACACTGAAGCTTTCTTT; CDR3: CASSSHLALLNTEAFF
V: TRBV29-1; J: TRBJ1-2; size: NA; D: NA; DNA: TGCAGCGTTGATTCCAAGGGGTTAGGTGGTGGCTACACCTTC; CDR3: CSVDSKGLGGGYTF
V: TRBV4-1; J: TRBJ1-1; size: many; D: NA; DNA: TGCGCCAGCAGCCGAAATCGGGGACTTGATACTGAAGCTTTCTTT; CDR3: CASSRNRGLDTEAFF
V: TRBV30; J: TRBJ1-6; size: NA; D: TRBD1; DNA: TGTGCCTGGAGTACCGGGACAGGGATTTCACCCCTCCACTTT; CDR3: CAWSTGTGISPLHF
V: TRBV6-6; J: TRBJ2-2; size: many; D: NA; DNA: TGTGCCAGCAGTTACTCGGCCACTGTGATCAACACCGGGGAGCTGTTTTTT; CDR3: CASSYSATVINTGELFF
V: TRBV24-1; J: TRBJ2-6; size: few; D: NA; DNA: TGTGCCACCAGTCCAGACGGGTCTGGGGCCAACGTCCTGACTTTC; CDR3: CATSPDGSGANVLTF
V: TRBV27; J: TRBJ2-3; size: NA; D: NA; DNA: TGTGCCAGCAGTCCCCCCCACAGGGATTTCACAGATACGCAGTATTTT; CDR3: CASSPPHRDFTDTQYF
V: TRBV7-2; J: TRBJ1-5; size: NA; D: TRBD1; DNA: TGTGCCAGCAGCAGCAGGACAGGGCAGGGCCAGCCCCAGCATTTT; CDR3: CASSSRTGQGQPQHF